The clone carrying this TCR beta chain was counted at least ten times. The CDR3 loop spans 12 amino acids. Germline-derived CDR1 and CDR2 are SQVTM and ANQGSEA. Deletions cut 3 bases from V and 2 bases from J, with 7 bases between. This entry is derived from a study of low-dose radiotherapy and immunotherapy resistance in tumors. Study-wide background: Doses of 0.5 Gy per fraction every 2 weeks, totaling 6.5 Gy, went to Cohort 1. Patients were given intravenous nivolumab 240 mg every two weeks plus ipilimumab 1 mg/kg every six weeks. The study administered intravenous cyclophosphamide at 200 mg/m2 every two weeks, one day ahead of radiation and immunotherapy.

TRAV- and TRBV-specific primers primed first-strand cDNA, covering alpha and beta chains. TCR amplification involved 15 to 25 PCR cycles with a constant-region primer and V-primer adapter. TCRdb reanalysed the reads using MiXCR and keeps one entry per CDR3 protein. The repertoire consists of around 100,000 distinct CDR3 sequences, with 20% to 25% occurring once and the leading ten covering roughly 12%. This sample's time point: after trial treatment. The treatment is: LDRT plus nivolumab, ipilimumab, low-dose cyclophosphamide and aspirin (RACIN trial). Every donor's regimen consisted of nivolumab, ipilimumab, aspirin, low-dose cyclophosphamide and low-dose radiotherapy.

This receptor was identified in a female donor with ovarian cancer. The chain links TRBV29-1 to TRBJ2-5; D unresolved. This specimen was PBMCs, taken after low-dose radiotherapy plus immunotherapy. In DNA, the CDR3 is TGCAGCGTTGATAAACGGCAAGAGACCCAGTACTTC. Translated: CSVDKRQETQYF.